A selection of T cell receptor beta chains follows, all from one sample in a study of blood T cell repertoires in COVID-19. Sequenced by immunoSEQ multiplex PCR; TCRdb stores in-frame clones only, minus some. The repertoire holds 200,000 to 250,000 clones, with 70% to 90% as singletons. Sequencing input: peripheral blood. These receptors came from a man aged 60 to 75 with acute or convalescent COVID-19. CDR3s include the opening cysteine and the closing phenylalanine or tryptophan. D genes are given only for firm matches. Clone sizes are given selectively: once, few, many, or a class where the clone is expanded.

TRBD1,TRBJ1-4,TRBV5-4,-,CASSGGTGGDEKLFF,TGTGCCAGCAGCGGGGGGACAGGGGGCGATGAAAAACTGTTTTTT
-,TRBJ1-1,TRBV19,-,CASSLLTPALNTEAFF,TGTGCCAGTAGTCTTCTGACACCCGCTCTGAACACTGAAGCTTTCTTT
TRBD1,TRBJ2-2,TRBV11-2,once,CASSLVRQGASGELFF,TGTGCCAGCAGCTTAGTGCGTCAGGGGGCGAGCGGGGAGCTGTTTTTT
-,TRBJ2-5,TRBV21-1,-,CASREQQVGETQYF,TGTGCCAGCAGAGAGCAACAGGTGGGAGAGACCCAGTACTTC
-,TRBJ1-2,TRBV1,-,CTSSLRSWVEDYGYTF,TGCACCAGCAGCCTAAGGAGCTGGGTAGAGGACTATGGCTACACCTTC
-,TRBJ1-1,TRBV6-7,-,CASSYSGEMNTEAFF,TGTGCCAGCAGTTACTCTGGGGAGATGAACACTGAAGCTTTCTTT
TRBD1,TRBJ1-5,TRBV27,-,CASSSSPPGWTGGDQPQHF,TGTGCCAGCAGTTCCTCCCCCCCCGGGTGGACAGGGGGGGATCAGCCCCAGCATTTT
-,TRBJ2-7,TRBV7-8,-,CASSLAGAGRFYEQYF,TGTGCCAGCAGCTTAGCGGGGGCAGGAAGATTCTACGAGCAGTACTTC
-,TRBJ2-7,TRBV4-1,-,CASSQEGGRNEQYF,TGCGCCAGCAGCCAAGAGGGGGGTCGCAACGAGCAGTACTTC
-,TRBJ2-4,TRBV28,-,CASSEQGSAKNIQYF,TGTGCCAGCAGTGAACAGGGTTCAGCCAAAAACATTCAGTACTTC